This entry lists 27 T cell receptor beta chains sequenced from one sample in a study of shared clonotypes between healthy human individuals. Generated by immunoSEQ multiplex PCR, the TCRdb table keeps only in-frame clones and is missing some. The sample includes hundreds of thousands of clones, roughly 95% of them seen just once. Sequencing was carried out using naive CD4+ T cells sorted from blood. Noted subset: CD45RA+ positively selected. The receptors originated from a woman aged 25 to 39 in good health.

The chain recombines TRBV18 with TRBJ2-3, with 7 bases matching TRBD2. V shed 5 bases, J shed 4 bases, and the junction held 3 bases outside the gene matches. The CDR3 sequence is 13 residues long. Germline loops: CDR1 KGHSH, CDR2 LQKENI. In DNA, the CDR3 is TGTGCCAGCTCATGGGACTATGCAGATACGCAGTATTTT. It codes for CASSWDYADTQYF. Combining the CDR3 with reference TRBV18 and TRBJ2-3 gives the whole variable domain NAGVMQNPRHLVRRRGQEARLRCSPMKGHSHVYWYRQLPEEGLKFMVYLQKENIIDESGMPKERFSAEFPKEGPSILRIQQVVRGDSAAYFCASSWDYADTQYFGPGTRLTVL.

This chain uses TRBV5-4 with TRBJ2-5, with 7 bases matching TRBD2. Trimming cost V 0 bases and J 5 bases; bases outside gene matches: 13. Germline V gene sequence: CDR1 SGHNT, CDR2 YYREEE (reference sequence). The CDR3 has 17 residues. The DNA for the CDR3 is TGTGCCAGCAGCTTGGTAGCGGCGGGAGTAAGAAAGGAGACCCAGTACTTC. Its translation is CASSLVAAGVRKETQYF.

This chain links TRBV5-1 with TRBJ2-1; the D is unclear. CDR1 and CDR2 (germline): SGHRS, YFSETQ. The V end was cut by 2 bases, the J end by 6 bases, with 12 bases between. The CDR3 contains 14 residues. The CDR3 DNA reads as TGCGCCAGCAGCTTTCCCCCCTCGGGCAATGAGCAGTTCTTC. Translating gives CASSFPPSGNEQFF.

This clone was recorded once. The V call is TRBV29-1, the J call TRBJ2-7; 13 bases are a match to TRBD2. CDR3 size: 16 residues. The V gene's germline CDR1 is SQVTM and CDR2 ANQGSEA. V shed 0 bases and J 6 bases; nucleotides not matched to a gene: 8. The CDR3 protein is CSVEEQTSGGLREQYF. The CDR3 nucleotides read TGCAGCGTTGAAGAGCAGACTAGCGGGGGGTTACGCGAGCAGTACTTC.

The V call is TRBV10-1, the J call TRBJ1-1; perhaps TRBD1 as D (5 bases). CDR1 and CDR2 (germline): WNHNN, SYGVQD (reference sequence). V dropped 0 bases and J dropped 1 base, with 9 bases sitting between them. This CDR3 has 15 residues. The CDR3 region is CASSESGPTNTEAFF. The CDR3 coding sequence is TGCGCCAGCAGTGAGTCGGGGCCCACGAACACTGAAGCTTTCTTT.

V is TRBV6-1 and J is TRBJ2-7, with 9 nucleotides matching TRBD1. The germline gives CDR1 MNHNS, CDR2 SASEGT. The CDR3 length is 14 residues. Trimming removed 6 bases from V and 5 bases from J; junction bases left unmatched: 8. CDR3 amino acids: CASSLRDRANEQYF. CDR3 sequence (DNA): TGTGCCAGCAGCCTAAGGGACAGGGCCAACGAGCAGTACTTC.

The genes are TRBV7-8 and TRBJ2-1, with TRBD2 matching over 7 bases. Germline V gives CDR1 SGHVS, CDR2 FQNEAQ. J gave up 4 bases and V 8 bases, and 8 bases lay outside the gene matches. CDR3 length: 14 amino acids. As DNA, the CDR3 is TGTGCCAGCGGTGGGAGGGCGGCGTACAATGAGCAGTTCTTC. It is translated as CASGGRAAYNEQFF.

The chain employs TRBV28 and TRBJ1-4; maybe TRBD1 (6 bases). Trimming took off 8 bases at V and 10 bases at J, with 20 bases between the two ends. The CDR3 has 14 residues. In germline, CDR1 is MDHEN, CDR2 SYDVKM. CDR3 in DNA: TGTGCCAGCTTCCTCGGGGGCCTGGGTGGAAAACTGTTTTTT. Amino acid sequence: CASFLGGLGGKLFF. Drawing the rest from reference TRBV28 and TRBJ1-4, the complete variable domain is DVKVTQSSRYLVKRTGEKVFLECVQDMDHENMFWYRQDPGLGLRLIYFSYDVKMKEKGDIPEGYSVSREKKERFSLILESASTNQTSMYLCASFLGGLGGKLFFGSGTQLSVL.

The V gene is TRBV11-2, the J gene TRBJ2-5; D is ambiguous. The germline V and J ends were trimmed by 4 bases and 0 bases, with 12 bases remaining between them. This CDR3 has 15 residues. Germline lookup yields CDR1 SGHAT and CDR2 FQNNGV. CDR3 nucleotide sequence: TGTGCCAGCAGCTCTAGGGCCGGATACCAAGAGACCCAGTACTTC. Protein: CASSSRAGYQETQYF.

As DNA, the CDR3 is TGCGCCAGCAGCCATCGCCGACGTAGCGGGTACTCCTACAATGAGCAGTTCTTC. This sequence encodes CASSHRRRSGYSYNEQFF. This rearrangement joins TRBV4-1 to TRBJ2-1; 7 nucleotides match TRBD2. The J segment lost 0 bases and the V segment lost 3 bases, leaving 11 bases of the junction unmatched. CDR3 length: 18 amino acids. Germline V gives CDR1 MGHRA, CDR2 YSYEKL.

The CDR3 protein is CASSYSRTVGEKLFF. The CDR3 DNA is TGTGCCAGCAGTTACTCCAGGACGGTTGGGGAAAAACTGTTTTTT. The chain carries TRBV6-6 and TRBJ1-4; D is undetermined. Germline lookup yields CDR1 MNHNY and CDR2 SVGAGI (reference sequence). V dropped 0 bases and J dropped 8 bases, with 13 bases sitting between them. CDR3 length: 15 residues.

The J gene is TRBJ2-5, the V gene TRBV2; D not certain. Deletions cut 5 bases from V and 1 base from J, with 5 bases between. The CDR3 length is 12 residues. The V gene's germline CDR1 is SNHLY and CDR2 FYNNEI. CDR3 coding DNA: TGTGCCAGCAGTTTTACCCAAGAGACCCAGTACTTC. It yields the protein CASSFTQETQYF.

The V gene is TRBV19, the J gene TRBJ2-3; 9 bases align to TRBD2. The CDR3 extends over 15 amino acids. Unmatched junction bases numbered 12, after V lost 8 bases and J lost 6 bases. CDR1 is LNHDA and CDR2 is SQIVND in the germline V gene (reference sequence). The CDR3 nucleotides read TGTGCCAGTTGCCCGACTAGCGGAGTTGGGGATACGCAGTATTTT. Residues: CASCPTSGVGDTQYF.

The V call is TRBV13, the J call TRBJ2-7; maybe TRBD2 (5 bases). Germline V gene data show CDR1 as PRHDT and CDR2 as FYEKMQ (reference sequence). Trimming took 0 bases from V and 0 from J, leaving 15 bases between them. The CDR3 runs 17 residues. For the CDR3, the DNA is TGTGCCAGCAGCTTAGGGGTTAACGGGATTAGCTCCTACGAGCAGTACTTC. Protein sequence: CASSLGVNGISSYEQYF.

V usage is TRBV19 and J usage is TRBJ2-7; D unclear. The germline V and J ends were trimmed by 5 bases and 2 bases, with 10 bases remaining between them. The germline V gene has CDR1 LNHDA and CDR2 SQIVND (reference sequence). The CDR3 extends over 13 amino acids. CDR3 in DNA: TGTGCCAGTAGTCCGCGACATCCCTACGAGCAGTACTTC. Residues: CASSPRHPYEQYF.

The rearrangement uses TRBV6-1 and TRBJ2-1; TRBD2 matches 11 bases. Germline V CDR1 and CDR2: MNHNS, SASEGT. With 1 base clipped from V and 6 bases from J, the junction kept 2 bases outside the gene matches. The CDR3 runs to 15 residues. Here the CDR3 reads CASSEGLAGRNEQFF. CDR3 nucleotide sequence: TGTGCCAGCAGTGAAGGACTAGCGGGGCGCAATGAGCAGTTCTTC.

V and J are TRBV6-5 and TRBJ1-1; D may be TRBD1 (5 bases). This CDR3 is 14 amino acids long. V lost 8 bases, J lost 11 bases, and 24 bases lay in between. Germline V gene data show CDR1 as MNHEY and CDR2 as SVGAGI. Here the CDR3 reads CASGRVVGQGFAFF. The CDR3 bases are TGTGCCAGCGGGAGGGTTGTTGGGCAGGGATTTGCTTTCTTT.

The rearrangement joins TRBV28 to TRBJ2-7, with 10 bases lining up with TRBD1. The CDR3 sequence is 15 residues long. Germline CDR1 and CDR2: MDHEN and SYDVKM. J lost 5 bases, V lost 6 bases, and 10 bases had no gene match. CDR3 nucleotide sequence: TGTGCCAGCAGCAAAACCGGGACAGGGGTCCACGAGCAGTACTTC. It codes for CASSKTGTGVHEQYF.

This chain uses TRBV18 with TRBJ2-7, with 10 bases identical to TRBD2. This CDR3 has 13 residues. V shed 3 bases and J 11 bases; nucleotides not matched to a gene: 7. Germline V CDR1 and CDR2: KGHSH, LQKENI. The CDR3 DNA sequence: TGTGCCAGCTCACCCGACTCTAGCGGGAGAAAGTACTTC. Its translation is CASSPDSSGRKYF.

The CDR3 sequence: CASSPQVPPGRGYTF. The CDR3 DNA is TGTGCCAGCTCACCACAAGTACCGCCGGGACGAGGCTACACCTTC. V gene TRBV18 combines with J gene TRBJ1-2, with TRBD1 as a possible D gene (5 bases). With 1 base removed from V and 8 bases from J, the gap between germline ends came to 17 bases. Germline V gene lookup returns CDR1 KGHSH and CDR2 LQKENI. This CDR3 comprises 15 residues.

V is TRBV28 and J is TRBJ2-4; TRBD1 matches 7 bases. The CDR3 totals 15 residues. Germline lookup yields CDR1 MDHEN and CDR2 SYDVKM. V gave up 6 bases and J gave up 8 bases; unmatched junction bases: 13. CDR3 nucleotide sequence: TGTGCCAGCAGCCCTCACCACAGGGGTTTCGACATTCAGTACTTC. It specifies CASSPHHRGFDIQYF.

The V call is TRBV27, the J call TRBJ2-7; tentatively, D is TRBD2 (5 bases). Germline CDR1 is MNHEY and CDR2 is SMNVEV (reference sequence). This CDR3 region has 15 residues. The germline V and J ends were trimmed by 7 bases and 6 bases, with 22 bases remaining between them. This chain's CDR3 is CASTRMGESPGEQYF. The CDR3 DNA reads as TGTGCCAGCACCAGGATGGGAGAGTCCCCAGGCGAGCAGTACTTC.

V and J are TRBV7-7 and TRBJ2-1, with 8 bases identical to TRBD2. Germline-derived CDR1 and CDR2 are SSHAT and FNYEAQ (reference sequence). This CDR3 is 16 amino acids long. The V and J ends lost 1 base and 7 bases, in that order; junction bases with no gene match: 9. The CDR3 region is CASSLGLAGGGNEQFF. DNA for the CDR3: TGTGCCAGCAGCTTAGGGCTAGCGGGTGGTGGGAATGAGCAGTTCTTC.

The gene calls are TRBV7-2 and TRBJ1-5, with no clear D. Germline CDR1 SGHTA, CDR2 FQGNSA. The CDR3 is 16 residues long. Trimming removed 5 bases from V and 4 bases from J, with 18 bases in between. CDR3 in amino acids: CASSPQTGFVNQPQHF. In DNA, the CDR3 is TGTGCCAGCAGCCCTCAAACGGGGTTCGTTAATCAGCCCCAGCATTTT.

About this clone itself: The identical CDR3 is also encoded by other nucleotide sequences in the sample. The V call is TRBV7-9, the J call TRBJ1-5; unclear D gene. Trimming removed 5 bases at V and 5 bases at J, with 7 bases between. CDR1 is SEHNR, CDR2 FQNEAQ, per germline (reference sequence). The CDR3 contains 12 residues. CDR3 residues: CASSRGDQPQHF. The CDR3 DNA reads as TGTGCCAGCAGCCGCGGGGATCAGCCCCAGCATTTT.

The chain carries TRBV11-2 and TRBJ2-3; TRBD2 might be the D (5 bases). V lost 0 bases, J lost 6 bases, and 25 bases lay in between. CDR3 size: 19 residues. CDR1 and CDR2 (germline): SGHAT, FQNNGV. CDR3 nucleotide sequence: TGTGCCAGCAGCTTAGATCCGGGCAGGCAGTCATCGGGAAGGGATACGCAGTATTTT. Protein: CASSLDPGRQSSGRDTQYF.

This clone has only one observation. The chain combines TRBV11-2 with TRBJ2-3; the D is unclear. V lost 6 bases, J lost 5 bases, and 9 bases lay in between. The V gene's germline CDR1 is SGHAT and CDR2 FQNNGV. The CDR3 sequence is 12 residues long. CDR3 sequence: CASSPQGDTQYF. CDR3 DNA: TGTGCCAGCAGTCCCCAAGGAGATACGCAGTATTTT.